Below are 9 T cell receptor beta chains sequenced from a single sample in a study of blood T cell repertoires in COVID-19. Measured with immunoSEQ multiplex PCR; TCRdb has only the in-frame clones, and not every one. Of about 45,000 clones in the sample, about 92% were seen once. Sequences were obtained from peripheral blood. The origin of the receptors is a human donor in a cohort sampled during active COVID-19.

The chain combines TRBV5-4 with TRBJ2-2; 9 bases are a match to TRBD2. CDR3 length equals 17 residues. The V and J ends lost 4 bases and 3 bases, in that order; junction bases with no gene match: 10. Germline CDR1 SGHNT, CDR2 YYREEE (reference sequence). The CDR3 reads CASSPNTGTSYTGELFF. As DNA, the CDR3 is TGTGCCAGCAGCCCGAATACCGGGACTAGCTACACCGGGGAGCTGTTTTTT.

The rearrangement links TRBV9 to TRBJ2-1, with 11 bases that match TRBD2. CDR1 SGDLS and CDR2 YYNGEE come from the germline V gene. CDR3 length equals 15 residues. J gave up 4 bases and V 3 bases, and 3 bases lay outside the gene matches. CDR3 loop: CASSASGRRYNEQFF. Here the CDR3 DNA reads TGTGCCAGCAGCGCTAGCGGGAGGAGGTACAATGAGCAGTTCTTC.

The chain uses TRBV2 and TRBJ1-5, with D unresolved. Germline-derived CDR1 and CDR2 are SNHLY and FYNNEI. There are 15 residues in the CDR3. Trimming left V 7 bases short and J 0 bases short, with 13 bases between. The CDR3 DNA follows: TGTGCCAGCAACCGGTACAGATATAGCAATCAGCCCCAGCATTTT. It translates to CASNRYRYSNQPQHF. Based on the CDR3 plus reference TRBV2 and TRBJ1-5, the full variable domain is EPEVTQTPSHQVTQMGQEVILRCVPISNHLYFYWYRQILGQKVEFLVSFYNNEISEKSEIFDDQFSVERPDGSNFTLKIRSTKLEDSAMYFCASNRYRYSNQPQHFGDGTRLSIL.

This chain links TRBV28 with TRBJ1-5; 8 bases line up with TRBD1. The CDR3 loop spans 16 amino acids. J gave up 2 bases and V 5 bases, and 8 bases lay outside the gene matches. Germline V lookup: CDR1 MDHEN, CDR2 SYDVKM. The chain's CDR3 is CASSRSGQGGNQPQHF. For the CDR3, the DNA is TGTGCCAGCAGTAGGAGTGGACAGGGAGGCAATCAGCCCCAGCATTTT.

The chain carries TRBV5-5 and TRBJ2-3, with D possibly matching TRBD2 (6 bases). CDR3 size: 14 residues. Deletions cut 0 bases from V and 4 bases from J, with 9 bases between. Germline-derived CDR1 and CDR2 are SGHKS and YYEKEE (reference sequence). This chain's CDR3 is CASSLAGAADTQYF. The CDR3 DNA is TGTGCCAGCAGCTTGGCGGGAGCTGCAGATACGCAGTATTTT.

The J gene is TRBJ1-3, the V gene TRBV18, with TRBD1 matching over 10 bases. From germline, CDR1 is KGHSH and CDR2 LQKENI. The CDR3 has 17 residues. Losses at the gene ends were 4 bases for V and 7 bases for J; bases not matched to a gene: 13. CDR3 sequence reads: CASSLLGRDRGRNTIYF. The CDR3 DNA sequence: TGTGCCAGCTCACTCCTGGGAAGGGACAGGGGACGGAACACCATATATTTT.

The V gene is TRBV6-5, the J gene TRBJ2-1, with D maybe TRBD2 (5 bases). Germline-derived CDR1 and CDR2 are MNHEY and SVGAGI. Trimming left V 3 bases short and J 8 bases short, with 17 bases between. The CDR3 runs to 15 residues. The CDR3 reads CASSYTGNIGDEQFF. DNA for the CDR3: TGTGCCAGCAGTTATACCGGGAACATAGGCGATGAGCAGTTCTTC.

Comment on this clone: Other DNA sequences within the sample encode an identical CDR3. This chain joins TRBV6-6 and TRBJ1-1; D gene ambiguous. V was pared by 0 bases and J by 0 bases, with 5 bases between. The CDR3 is made up of 14 amino acids. Germline CDR1 is MNHNY and CDR2 is SVGAGI (reference sequence). CDR3 bases: TGTGCCAGCAGTTACTCAGAGGTGAACACTGAAGCTTTCTTT. It is translated as CASSYSEVNTEAFF.

The gene calls are TRBV5-1 and TRBJ2-7; 7 bases map to TRBD1. CDR1 SGHRS and CDR2 YFSETQ come from the germline V gene. The CDR3 consists of 13 residues. V lost 3 bases to trimming and J lost 1 base; unmatched junction nucleotides: 1. CDR3 residues: CASSWGQSYEQYF. CDR3 in DNA: TGCGCCAGCAGCTGGGGACAGTCCTACGAGCAGTACTTC.